A selection of T cell receptor beta chains follows, all from one sample in a study of T cells in Graves' hyperthyroidism and ophthalmopathy. TCRdb recomputed calls from the multiplex PCR reads with MiXCR, one row per CDR3 protein. The repertoire holds nearly 750,000 distinct CDR3 sequences, with under 45% as singletons. Sequenced material: blood. The origin of the receptors is a woman aged 40-49 years with Graves' hyperthyroidism. Each CDR3 is given with its conserved first and last residue. Fields, in order: CDR3 length, clone size, J gene, V gene, D gene, CDR3 protein, CDR3 DNA. D genes are given only for firm matches. Rows may omit the clone size; those that give it use once, few, many or a size class.

cdr3_length: 16
clone_size: -
j_call: TRBJ1-6
v_call: TRBV19
d_call: -
cdr3_aa: CASSQWTEIYNSPLHF
cdr3_nt: TGCGCCAGCAGCCAATGGACGGAGATTTATAATTCACCCCTCCACTTT

cdr3_length: 13
clone_size: once
j_call: TRBJ2-2
v_call: TRBV6-1
d_call: -
cdr3_aa: CASRSLNPGELFF
cdr3_nt: TGTGCCAGCAGGTCCTTAAATCCCGGGGAGCTGTTTTTT

cdr3_length: 16
clone_size: once
j_call: TRBJ1-1
v_call: TRBV10-2
d_call: -
cdr3_aa: CASRASSQELNTEAFF
cdr3_nt: TGCGCCAGCAGGGCCAGCAGCCAAGAGTTGAACACTGAAGCTTTCTTT

cdr3_length: 11
clone_size: many
j_call: TRBJ2-7
v_call: TRBV20-1
d_call: -
cdr3_aa: CSAGSSYEQYF
cdr3_nt: TGCAGTGCCGGGAGCTCCTACGAGCAGTACTTC

cdr3_length: 13
clone_size: -
j_call: TRBJ2-7
v_call: TRBV5-6
d_call: -
cdr3_aa: CASSLLFQGGQYF
cdr3_nt: TGTGCCAGCAGCTTGTTGTTCCAGGGCGGGCAGTACTTC

cdr3_length: 17
clone_size: -
j_call: TRBJ2-5
v_call: TRBV5-4
d_call: TRBD2
cdr3_aa: CASSFPGLAGGRETQYF
cdr3_nt: TGTGCCAGCAGCTTCCCCGGACTAGCGGGGGGGAGGGAGACCCAGTACTTC

cdr3_length: 12
clone_size: few
j_call: TRBJ1-2
v_call: TRBV9
d_call: -
cdr3_aa: CASSGLGGGYTF
cdr3_nt: TGTGCCAGCAGTGGTTTGGGGGGAGGCTACACCTTC

cdr3_length: 14
clone_size: -
j_call: TRBJ1-6
v_call: TRBV7-2
d_call: -
cdr3_aa: CASSGAPLNSPLHF
cdr3_nt: TGTGCCAGCAGCGGGGCTCCCCTTAATTCACCCCTCCACTTT

cdr3_length: 13
clone_size: many
j_call: TRBJ1-2
v_call: TRBV24-1
d_call: -
cdr3_aa: CATSDQDSPGYTF
cdr3_nt: TGTGCCACCAGTGATCAAGACAGCCCTGGCTACACCTTC

cdr3_length: 12
clone_size: many
j_call: TRBJ2-7
v_call: TRBV10-2
d_call: -
cdr3_aa: CASTHSDYEQYF
cdr3_nt: TGCGCCAGCACTCACTCTGACTACGAGCAGTACTTC

cdr3_length: 15
clone_size: many
j_call: TRBJ1-2
v_call: TRBV19
d_call: -
cdr3_aa: CASSIFGDSRGGYTF
cdr3_nt: TGTGCCAGTAGTATTTTTGGCGACTCTCGAGGGGGCTACACCTTC

cdr3_length: 15
clone_size: -
j_call: TRBJ1-4
v_call: TRBV7-8
d_call: -
cdr3_aa: CASSLGDGTNEKLFF
cdr3_nt: TGTGCCAGCAGCTTAGGGGACGGAACTAATGAAAAACTGTTTTTT

cdr3_length: 15
clone_size: few
j_call: TRBJ2-2
v_call: TRBV5-1
d_call: -
cdr3_aa: CASSFPTANTGELFF
cdr3_nt: TGCGCCAGCAGCTTTCCAACCGCGAACACCGGGGAGCTGTTTTTT

cdr3_length: 13
clone_size: many
j_call: TRBJ1-6
v_call: TRBV12-3/TRBV12-4
d_call: -
cdr3_aa: CASSLQVHSPLHF
cdr3_nt: TGTGCCAGCAGTCTACAGGTTCATTCACCCCTCCACTTT

cdr3_length: 16
clone_size: many
j_call: TRBJ1-2
v_call: TRBV20-1
d_call: TRBD1
cdr3_aa: CSARSGQGSGMHGYTF
cdr3_nt: TGCAGTGCGAGATCGGGACAGGGAAGTGGCATGCATGGCTACACCTTC

cdr3_length: 14
clone_size: many
j_call: TRBJ1-5
v_call: TRBV7-8
d_call: -
cdr3_aa: CASSLMRGNQPQHF
cdr3_nt: TGTGCCAGCAGCCTCATGAGAGGCAATCAGCCCCAGCATTTT

cdr3_length: 13
clone_size: many
j_call: TRBJ1-2
v_call: TRBV13
d_call: TRBD1
cdr3_aa: CATGTGGGYGYTF
cdr3_nt: TGTGCCACAGGGACAGGCGGCGGCTATGGCTACACCTTC

cdr3_length: 15
clone_size: many
j_call: TRBJ1-6
v_call: TRBV2
d_call: -
cdr3_aa: CASSDRGLYNSPLHF
cdr3_nt: TGTGCCAGCAGTGACCGGGGCCTCTATAATTCACCCCTCCACTTT

cdr3_length: 14
clone_size: -
j_call: TRBJ2-2
v_call: TRBV12-3/TRBV12-4
d_call: -
cdr3_aa: CASSLKRATGELFF
cdr3_nt: TGTGCCAGCAGTCTAAAGCGAGCCACCGGGGAGCTGTTTTTT

cdr3_length: 14
clone_size: -
j_call: TRBJ2-5
v_call: TRBV11-2
d_call: -
cdr3_aa: CASSLRGWGETQYF
cdr3_nt: TGTGCCAGCAGCTTACGGGGTTGGGGAGAGACCCAGTACTTC

cdr3_length: 14
clone_size: many
j_call: TRBJ2-7
v_call: TRBV10-2
d_call: -
cdr3_aa: CASSEVGFKGEQYF
cdr3_nt: TGCGCCAGCAGTGAAGTGGGGTTCAAGGGTGAGCAGTACTTC

cdr3_length: 13
clone_size: many
j_call: TRBJ2-7
v_call: TRBV29-1
d_call: TRBD1
cdr3_aa: CSVGDRGYYEQYF
cdr3_nt: TGCAGCGTGGGGGACAGGGGGTACTACGAGCAGTACTTC

cdr3_length: 13
clone_size: many
j_call: TRBJ2-2
v_call: TRBV25-1
d_call: -
cdr3_aa: CASEGRDTGELFF
cdr3_nt: TGTGCCTCTGAGGGACGGGACACCGGGGAGCTGTTTTTT

cdr3_length: 12
clone_size: -
j_call: TRBJ1-6
v_call: TRBV7-2
d_call: -
cdr3_aa: CAGSFGNSPLHF
cdr3_nt: TGTGCCGGCAGCTTCGGCAATTCACCCCTCCACTTT

cdr3_length: 14
clone_size: many
j_call: TRBJ1-5
v_call: TRBV20-1
d_call: -
cdr3_aa: CSARVGVAGQPQHF
cdr3_nt: TGCAGTGCTAGAGTAGGGGTGGCGGGTCAGCCCCAGCATTTT

cdr3_length: 13
clone_size: few
j_call: TRBJ2-5
v_call: TRBV18
d_call: -
cdr3_aa: CASSPPTQETQYF
cdr3_nt: TGTGCCAGCTCACCACCGACCCAAGAGACCCAGTACTTC

cdr3_length: 14
clone_size: few
j_call: TRBJ2-2
v_call: TRBV11-2
d_call: -
cdr3_aa: CASSGLERPGELFF
cdr3_nt: TGTGCCAGCAGCGGGCTCGAAAGGCCCGGGGAGCTGTTTTTT

cdr3_length: 13
clone_size: many
j_call: TRBJ1-5
v_call: TRBV10-3
d_call: -
cdr3_aa: CAISESVNQPQHF
cdr3_nt: TGTGCCATCAGTGAGTCGGTCAATCAGCCCCAGCATTTT

cdr3_length: 14
clone_size: few
j_call: TRBJ1-2
v_call: TRBV18
d_call: -
cdr3_aa: CASSPPLSPYGYTF
cdr3_nt: TGTGCCAGCTCACCACCGTTGAGCCCATATGGCTACACCTTC

cdr3_length: 13
clone_size: many
j_call: TRBJ2-5
v_call: TRBV6-5
d_call: -
cdr3_aa: CASSYQGQETQYF
cdr3_nt: TGTGCCAGCAGCTATCAGGGCCAAGAGACCCAGTACTTC

cdr3_length: 13
clone_size: many
j_call: TRBJ2-2
v_call: TRBV2
d_call: TRBD1
cdr3_aa: CASRGQYTGELFF
cdr3_nt: TGTGCCAGCAGGGGACAGTACACCGGGGAGCTGTTTTTT

cdr3_length: 18
clone_size: -
j_call: TRBJ2-5
v_call: TRBV10-2
d_call: -
cdr3_aa: CASSFGTEGLQLPETQYF
cdr3_nt: TGCGCCAGCAGTTTTGGGACAGAGGGACTCCAACTCCCGGAGACCCAGTACTTC

cdr3_length: 17
clone_size: -
j_call: TRBJ1-4
v_call: TRBV2
d_call: -
cdr3_aa: CASSEGVGRGTNEKLFF
cdr3_nt: TGTGCCAGCAGTGAAGGGGTTGGGCGCGGGACTAATGAAAAACTGTTTTTT

cdr3_length: 14
clone_size: few
j_call: TRBJ1-2
v_call: TRBV6-5
d_call: -
cdr3_aa: CASSYRNRVHGYTF
cdr3_nt: TGTGCCAGCAGTTATCGGAACAGGGTCCATGGCTACACCTTC

cdr3_length: 16
clone_size: -
j_call: TRBJ2-7
v_call: TRBV4-1
d_call: -
cdr3_aa: CASSQDLGTRAYEQYF
cdr3_nt: TGCGCCAGCAGCCAAGATTTGGGGACTCGAGCCTACGAGCAGTACTTC

cdr3_length: 14
clone_size: -
j_call: TRBJ1-3
v_call: TRBV2
d_call: -
cdr3_aa: CAGSSPTSGNTIYF
cdr3_nt: TGTGCCGGCAGTTCCCCTACGAGCGGAAACACCATATATTTT

cdr3_length: 16
clone_size: -
j_call: TRBJ1-4
v_call: TRBV7-2
d_call: -
cdr3_aa: CASSSFFAEGKEKLFF
cdr3_nt: TGTGCCAGCAGCTCCTTCTTCGCGGAGGGTAAAGAAAAACTGTTTTTT

cdr3_length: 14
clone_size: many
j_call: TRBJ2-2
v_call: TRBV15
d_call: -
cdr3_aa: CATSREGTAGELFF
cdr3_nt: TGTGCCACCAGCAGAGAAGGTACCGCCGGGGAGCTGTTTTTT

cdr3_length: 16
clone_size: many
j_call: TRBJ1-5
v_call: TRBV20-1
d_call: -
cdr3_aa: CSAREGGTNSNQPQHF
cdr3_nt: TGCAGTGCTAGAGAGGGGGGGACGAATAGCAATCAGCCCCAGCATTTT

cdr3_length: 14
clone_size: -
j_call: TRBJ2-7
v_call: TRBV29-1
d_call: TRBD1
cdr3_aa: CSVVPQGANYEQYF
cdr3_nt: TGCAGCGTCGTGCCACAGGGGGCAAACTACGAGCAGTACTTC

cdr3_length: 12
clone_size: -
j_call: TRBJ1-1
v_call: TRBV28
d_call: -
cdr3_aa: CASRLRTTEAFF
cdr3_nt: TGTGCCAGCAGACTGAGGACAACTGAAGCTTTCTTT

cdr3_length: 15
clone_size: -
j_call: TRBJ1-1
v_call: TRBV6-5
d_call: -
cdr3_aa: CASSTFQVVLTEAFF
cdr3_nt: TGTGCCAGCAGTACCTTTCAGGTGGTCCTCACTGAAGCTTTCTTT

cdr3_length: 16
clone_size: few
j_call: TRBJ2-7
v_call: TRBV4-2
d_call: -
cdr3_aa: CASSRKGYFLSYEQYF
cdr3_nt: TGTGCCAGCAGCCGTAAAGGTTACTTCCTCTCCTACGAGCAGTACTTC

cdr3_length: 19
clone_size: -
j_call: TRBJ1-3
v_call: TRBV7-2
d_call: -
cdr3_aa: CASSPRAGASGYSGNTIYF
cdr3_nt: TGTGCCAGCAGCCCCCGCGCGGGGGCATCGGGCTATTCTGGAAACACCATATATTTT

cdr3_length: 16
clone_size: many
j_call: TRBJ1-5
v_call: TRBV14
d_call: TRBD1
cdr3_aa: CASSLTGGGNNQPQHF
cdr3_nt: TGTGCCAGCAGCCTAACAGGGGGAGGAAACAATCAGCCCCAGCATTTT

cdr3_length: 13
clone_size: many
j_call: TRBJ2-5
v_call: TRBV29-1
d_call: TRBD2
cdr3_aa: CSVSGTSQETQYF
cdr3_nt: TGCAGCGTTTCCGGGACTAGCCAAGAGACCCAGTACTTC

cdr3_length: 15
clone_size: -
j_call: TRBJ1-1
v_call: TRBV7-9
d_call: TRBD1
cdr3_aa: CASSLVGQVNTEAFF
cdr3_nt: TGTGCCAGCAGCTTAGTAGGACAGGTGAACACTGAAGCTTTCTTT

cdr3_length: 14
clone_size: -
j_call: TRBJ1-2
v_call: TRBV6-2/TRBV6-3
d_call: -
cdr3_aa: CASSRNKEEWGYTF
cdr3_nt: TGTGCCAGCAGTCGGAACAAGGAAGAATGGGGCTACACCTTC

cdr3_length: 16
clone_size: few
j_call: TRBJ1-1
v_call: TRBV7-9
d_call: -
cdr3_aa: CASSQRPPGLDTEAFF
cdr3_nt: TGTGCCAGCAGCCAGAGGCCCCCGGGATTGGACACTGAAGCTTTCTTT

cdr3_length: 18
clone_size: -
j_call: TRBJ2-5
v_call: TRBV7-9
d_call: TRBD2
cdr3_aa: CASSSTLDLGRSRETQYF
cdr3_nt: TGTGCCAGCAGCTCAACACTTGATCTCGGGAGGTCCCGCGAGACCCAGTACTTC

cdr3_length: 13
clone_size: many
j_call: TRBJ2-7
v_call: TRBV20-1
d_call: -
cdr3_aa: CSARSDREAEQYF
cdr3_nt: TGCAGTGCTAGGTCCGACAGGGAGGCCGAGCAGTACTTC

cdr3_length: 15
clone_size: -
j_call: TRBJ2-5
v_call: TRBV9
d_call: TRBD1
cdr3_aa: CASSLRGGTGETQYF
cdr3_nt: TGTGCCAGCAGCCTCCGTGGGGGGACAGGAGAGACCCAGTACTTC

cdr3_length: 14
clone_size: few
j_call: TRBJ1-5
v_call: TRBV3-1
d_call: -
cdr3_aa: CASSQQDTNQPQHF
cdr3_nt: TGTGCCAGCAGCCAGCAGGACACTAATCAGCCCCAGCATTTT

cdr3_length: 14
clone_size: many
j_call: TRBJ1-5
v_call: TRBV20-1
d_call: -
cdr3_aa: CSASGAGIGQPQHF
cdr3_nt: TGCAGTGCTAGTGGCGCCGGAATAGGTCAGCCCCAGCATTTT

cdr3_length: 13
clone_size: many
j_call: TRBJ1-2
v_call: TRBV19
d_call: -
cdr3_aa: CASSIGTYNGYTF
cdr3_nt: TGTGCCAGTAGTATCGGGACATACAATGGCTACACCTTC

cdr3_length: 15
clone_size: many
j_call: TRBJ1-5
v_call: TRBV6-5
d_call: -
cdr3_aa: CASSYLGQGNQPQHF
cdr3_nt: TGTGCCAGCAGTTACCTTGGGCAAGGGAACCAGCCCCAGCATTTT

cdr3_length: 13
clone_size: -
j_call: TRBJ1-1
v_call: TRBV6-5
d_call: -
cdr3_aa: CASSYRGASEAFF
cdr3_nt: TGTGCCAGCAGTTATAGGGGAGCTTCTGAAGCTTTCTTT

cdr3_length: 13
clone_size: many
j_call: TRBJ1-5
v_call: TRBV10-3
d_call: TRBD1
cdr3_aa: CAIGQDLNQPQHF
cdr3_nt: TGTGCCATCGGACAGGACCTAAATCAGCCCCAGCATTTT

cdr3_length: 14
clone_size: -
j_call: TRBJ2-5
v_call: TRBV21-1
d_call: -
cdr3_aa: CASSKTGGGETQYF
cdr3_nt: TGTGCCAGCAGCAAGACAGGGGGGGGAGAGACCCAGTACTTC

cdr3_length: 17
clone_size: -
j_call: TRBJ1-5
v_call: TRBV11-1
d_call: -
cdr3_aa: CASSLGHSVVRGQPQHF
cdr3_nt: TGTGCCAGCAGCTTAGGGCACAGCGTAGTAAGAGGGCAGCCCCAGCATTTT